This entry is about one T cell receptor (beta chain). Its specificity is not known. Barcoded TCR alpha and TCR beta cDNA libraries with UMIs came from 5'RACE using constant-segment primers. TCRdb reprocessed the 5' RACE reads with MiXCR, giving one entry per CDR3 protein. The profile shows about 420,000 distinct CDR3 sequences, 23% of them singletons. This sample stems from a study of T-cell memory formation after mild COVID-19. On the study more broadly: Largely, TCR clusters stayed within a single donor. Overall study results and limits: Some SARS-CoV-2-responding clones were already detected in memory before infection.

The CDR3 contains 16 residues. Trimming stripped 3 bases from V and 1 base from J, with 13 bases between. Germline V gene sequence: CDR1 MNHEY, CDR2 SMNVEV (reference sequence). This receptor was identified in an adult woman who had mild COVID-19 (a few samples of this study predate the infection). Cell type and time point are not known. The specimen sequenced was PBMCs or a T cell subset sorted from them (not recorded which). The chain uses TRBV27 and TRBJ1-5; tentatively, D is TRBD1 (6 bases). The CDR3 loop reads CASSFGGGRSNQPQHF. The CDR3 DNA follows: TGTGCCAGCAGTTTCGGAGGGGGTCGGAGCAATCAGCCCCAGCATTTT.